Below, 27 T cell receptor beta chains from the same sample are listed, as sequenced in a study of technical replicates of blood from several donors. Sequencing was performed with immunoSEQ multiplex PCR; in TCRdb, only in-frame clones are kept and a portion is missing. The sample carries around 83,000 clones, more than 85% recorded once. The sample comprised T cells isolated from PBMCs. The receptors were gathered from a human donor in good health. Some clones in this sample may be carry-over from other donors' samples.

This chain's CDR3 is CASSLGTLQYF. For the CDR3, the DNA is TGTGCCAGCAGCTTAGGTACATTACAGTACTTC. The chain joins TRBV11-2 to TRBJ2-4; D not certain. The V end was cut by 1 base, the J end by 13 bases, with 8 bases between. This CDR3 has 11 residues. Germline values: CDR1 SGHAT, CDR2 FQNNGV.

As DNA, the CDR3 is TGCGCCAGCAGCCAAGATTTGGCCAGATTCACAGATACGCAGTATTTT. Amino acids: CASSQDLARFTDTQYF. The chain recombines TRBV4-3 with TRBJ2-3, with D unresolved. The CDR3 spans 16 residues. The germline V and J ends were trimmed by 0 bases and 2 bases, with 12 bases remaining between them. From germline, CDR1 is LGHNA and CDR2 YSLEER.

This clone was detected once. This chain uses TRBV9 with TRBJ2-1; possible D gene TRBD2, 5 bases. V dropped 2 bases and J dropped 0 bases, with 18 bases sitting between them. Per the germline V gene, CDR1 is SGDLS and CDR2 is YYNGEE. The CDR3 has 18 amino acids. In DNA form, the CDR3 reads TGTGCCAGCAGCGTCGTTTGGACTGCCGCCTACTCCTACAATGAGCAGTTCTTC. Encoded protein: CASSVVWTAAYSYNEQFF.

The chain couples TRBV11-2 to TRBJ1-2, with 9 bases aligning to TRBD1. The CDR3 has 15 amino acids. J was trimmed by 3 bases and V by 6 bases; bases with no gene match: 8. Germline assignment: CDR1 SGHAT and CDR2 FQNNGV. CDR3 sequence reads: CASSSPDRGHYGYTF. The CDR3 DNA is TGTGCCAGCAGTTCCCCGGACAGGGGTCACTATGGCTACACCTTC.

The CDR3 region has the DNA TGTGCCAGCCCGCCAAAGGGGTCGAACACTGAAGCTTTCTTT. Translating gives CASPPKGSNTEAFF. The genes are TRBV27 and TRBJ1-1; TRBD1 is a possible D gene (5 bases). The germline V and J ends were trimmed by 8 bases and 1 base, with 14 bases remaining between them. Germline CDR1 and CDR2: MNHEY and SMNVEV (reference sequence). This CDR3 has 14 residues.

DNA of the CDR3: TGTGCCAGCAGCACCCCTGTGGGGGGGCACAATGAGCAGTTCTTC. Translating gives CASSTPVGGHNEQFF. The chain uses TRBV11-2 and TRBJ2-1, with D maybe TRBD2 (7 bases). There are 15 residues in the CDR3. Germline V gene data show CDR1 as SGHAT and CDR2 as FQNNGV. Trimming took off 5 bases at V and 5 bases at J, with 16 bases between the two ends.

This chain links TRBV4-2 with TRBJ1-3; D gene unclear. The V gene lost 6 bases and the J gene lost 0 bases, with 9 bases spanning the gap. The CDR3 contains 14 residues. CDR1 is LGHNA, CDR2 YNFKEQ, per germline. The CDR3 sequence is CASSEPGSGNTIYF. The CDR3 region has the DNA TGTGCCAGCAGTGAACCAGGCTCTGGAAACACCATATATTTT.

V gene TRBV5-1 combines with J gene TRBJ2-5, with D hard to call. Looked up from germline, CDR1 is SGHRS and CDR2 is YFSETQ. Trimming pared 2 bases from V and 3 bases from J, leaving 14 bases between. This CDR3 region has 15 residues. For the CDR3, the DNA is TGCGCCAGCAGCTTCACCGGAACTAAAGAAGAGACCCAGTACTTC. This encodes CASSFTGTKEETQYF.

This chain links TRBV6-5 with TRBJ1-2; D remains ambiguous. Trimming cost V 0 bases and J 4 bases, with 9 bases left between them. The V gene's germline CDR1 is MNHEY and CDR2 SVGAGI. This CDR3 has 14 amino acids. This CDR3 reads CASSYSSEGYGYTF. The CDR3 nucleotides read TGTGCCAGCAGTTACTCATCCGAGGGCTATGGCTACACCTTC.

This chain uses TRBV29-1 with TRBJ2-3; TRBD2 is a possible D gene (5 bases). The germline V and J ends were trimmed by 2 bases and 7 bases, with 10 bases remaining between them. Per the germline V gene, CDR1 is SQVTM and CDR2 is ANQGSEA. The CDR3 is made up of 12 amino acids. The CDR3 protein is CSVEFPGYTQYF. Here the CDR3 DNA reads TGCAGCGTTGAATTCCCGGGGTATACGCAGTATTTT.

This clone was seen a single time. The V gene is TRBV6-5, the J gene TRBJ2-5, with TRBD2 as a possible D gene (6 bases). V lost 2 bases, J lost 1 base, and 11 bases lay in between. There are 15 residues in the CDR3. Germline V gene sequence: CDR1 MNHEY, CDR2 SVGAGI. The CDR3 bases are TGTGCCAGCAGTTACGGTCCCGGGGGCCAAGAGACCCAGTACTTC. Translating gives CASSYGPGGQETQYF.

The genes are TRBV5-1 and TRBJ1-1, with D unresolved. Trimming shortened V by 2 bases and J by 0 bases, and 8 bases separated the two germline ends. In germline, CDR1 is SGHRS, CDR2 YFSETQ. The CDR3 spans 14 residues. CDR3 coding DNA: TGCGCCAGCAGCTTCCGAAGCCTGAACACTGAAGCTTTCTTT. Its protein is CASSFRSLNTEAFF.

V and J are TRBV10-3 and TRBJ2-1; 9 nucleotides agree with TRBD2. The CDR3 has 15 amino acids. Unmatched junction bases numbered 5, after V lost 3 bases and J lost 5 bases. CDR1 ENHRY and CDR2 SYGVKD come from the germline V gene. CDR3 DNA: TGTGCCATCAGTGAAACTAGCGGGCTCAACAATGAGCAGTTCTTC. Amino acid sequence: CAISETSGLNNEQFF.

The chain carries TRBV15 and TRBJ2-1; TRBD2 matches at 7 bases. Germline V gives CDR1 LNHNV, CDR2 YYDKDF (reference sequence). V trimming: 3 bases; J trimming: 2 bases; junction bases outside the gene matches: 7. The CDR3 covers 16 residues. The CDR3 DNA sequence: TGTGCCACCAGCAGGGGGGTGACTAGCCCCTACAATGAGCAGTTCTTC. Its protein is CATSRGVTSPYNEQFF.

The genes are TRBV28 and TRBJ2-3; a weak D match, TRBD1 (5 bases). The CDR3 extends over 14 amino acids. With 2 bases removed from V and 0 bases from J, the gap between germline ends came to 6 bases. Germline V gene lookup returns CDR1 MDHEN and CDR2 SYDVKM. The CDR3, as DNA: TGTGCCAGCAGTTTACAGGGAAGCACAGATACGCAGTATTTT. Protein sequence: CASSLQGSTDTQYF.

This clone was seen more than once but under ten times. This sequence joins TRBV11-2 and TRBJ1-1, with D uncertain. Germline loops: CDR1 SGHAT, CDR2 FQNNGV. This CDR3 contains 13 residues. Trimming cost V 2 bases and J 1 base, with 5 bases left between them. Here the CDR3 reads CASSLLRNTEAFF. In nucleotides, the CDR3 is TGTGCCAGCAGCTTACTTAGGAACACTGAAGCTTTCTTT.

The chain has TRBV15 and TRBJ2-2, with D perhaps matching TRBD2 (6 bases). The CDR3 covers 15 residues. Germline assignment: CDR1 LNHNV and CDR2 YYDKDF (reference sequence). The V gene lost 5 bases and the J gene lost 3 bases, with 13 bases spanning the gap. In DNA form, the CDR3 reads TGTGCCACCAGCTTTTGGGGAGGCGACACCGGGGAGCTGTTTTTT. Amino acids: CATSFWGGDTGELFF.

The genes are TRBV27 and TRBJ2-6; unclear D gene. The CDR3 consists of 14 residues. CDR1 and CDR2 (germline): MNHEY, SMNVEV (reference sequence). Trimming left V 5 bases short and J 0 bases short, with 5 bases between. The DNA of the CDR3 is TGTGCCAGCAGTCTCTTCTCTGGGGCCAACGTCCTGACTTTC. Amino acid sequence: CASSLFSGANVLTF.

This clone occurred once. The chain joins TRBV4-3 to TRBJ2-1, with 9 bases lining up with TRBD2. Germline V lookup: CDR1 LGHNA, CDR2 YSLEER. This CDR3 has 16 residues. The V and J ends lost 1 base and 3 bases, in that order; junction bases with no gene match: 4. CDR3 sequence: CASSQVRAGGYNEQFF. DNA for the CDR3: TGCGCCAGCAGCCAAGTGCGAGCGGGAGGCTACAATGAGCAGTTCTTC.

J is TRBJ2-2 and V is TRBV19; the match to TRBD1 covers 9 bases. Per germline, CDR1 LNHDA and CDR2 SQIVND (reference sequence). The ends lost 5 bases at V and 4 bases at J; junction bases unmatched: 11. The CDR3 sequence is 17 residues long. CDR3 protein: CASSADKDRGITGELFF. The DNA for the CDR3 is TGTGCCAGTAGTGCTGATAAGGACAGGGGTATCACCGGGGAGCTGTTTTTT.

Comments on this clone: The junction does not match germline at one end; this may be a read error. This sequence joins TRBV7-7 and TRBJ2-2; 8 bases are a match to TRBD1. CDR3 length equals 16 residues. Germline V gene lookup returns CDR1 SSHAT and CDR2 FNYEAQ (reference sequence). CDR3 region: CASSPSGGAGTGELFF. The CDR3, as DNA: TGTGCTAGCAGCCCATCAGGGGGCGCAGGCACCGGGGAGCTGTTTTTT.

The chain has TRBV7-3 and TRBJ2-5; D not certain. The ends were cut back, 2 bases at V and 2 bases at J, with 6 bases in the middle. Germline V gives CDR1 SGHTA, CDR2 FQGTGA. The CDR3 spans 13 residues. DNA of the CDR3: TGTGCCAGCAGCTTAGGCAGTCAAGAGACCCAGTACTTC. It codes for CASSLGSQETQYF.

The rearrangement links TRBV4-3 to TRBJ2-1; 11 bases are shared with TRBD2. This CDR3 is 16 amino acids long. Trimming at V came to 0 bases and at J to 5 bases, leaving 3 bases not matched to a gene. Per germline, CDR1 LGHNA and CDR2 YSLEER. CDR3: CASSQELTSGNNEQFF. CDR3 DNA: TGCGCCAGCAGCCAAGAATTGACTAGCGGGAACAATGAGCAGTTCTTC.

This chain uses TRBV5-1 with TRBJ2-7; 10 nucleotides match TRBD2. The CDR3 has 15 amino acids. Trimming cost V 4 bases and J 5 bases; bases outside gene matches: 9. CDR1 is SGHRS and CDR2 is YFSETQ in the germline V gene. The CDR3 DNA follows: TGCGCCAGCAGCCCTGACGGGACTAGCGTCGACGAGCAGTACTTC. This sequence encodes CASSPDGTSVDEQYF.

The chain joins TRBV25-1 to TRBJ2-1; D unclear. This CDR3 comprises 11 residues. Germline V CDR1 and CDR2: MGHDK, SYGVNS. V was clipped by 5 bases and J by 6 bases, with 5 bases between them. The CDR3 protein is CASSFSNEQFF. Written as DNA, the CDR3 is TGTGCCAGCAGTTTTAGCAATGAGCAGTTCTTC. The full variable domain, with the rest looked up from reference TRBV25-1 and TRBJ2-1, is EADIYQTPRYLVIGTGKKITLECSQTMGHDKMYWYQQDPGMELHLIHYSYGVNSTEKGDLSSESTVSRIRTEHFPLTLESARPSHTSQYLCASSFSNEQFFGPGTRLTVL.

The chain has TRBV7-6 and TRBJ2-5; D may be TRBD1 (6 bases). Germline CDR1 reads SGHVS; CDR2 reads FNYEAQ. Trimming shortened V by 5 bases and J by 5 bases, and 12 bases separated the two germline ends. There are 13 residues in the CDR3. The DNA for the CDR3 is TGTGCCAGCAGCCACAGGGTCCGGGAGACCCAGTACTTC. It codes for CASSHRVRETQYF. Complete variable domain (other parts from reference TRBV7-6 and TRBJ2-5): GAGVSQSPRYKVTKRGQDVALRCDPISGHVSLYWYRQALGQGPEFLTYFNYEAQQDKSGLPNDRFSAERPEGSISTLTIQRTEQRDSAMYRCASSHRVRETQYFGPGTRLLVL.

This clone has a single count. The chain has TRBV5-6 and TRBJ2-2, with 14 positions matching TRBD2. Losses at the gene ends were 2 bases for V and 7 bases for J; bases not matched to a gene: 7. The CDR3 sequence is 17 residues long. From germline, CDR1 is SGHDT and CDR2 YYEEEE. The CDR3 nucleotides are TGTGCCAGCAGCTTTGGGACTAGCGGGAGTATGGTCGGGGAGCTGTTTTTT. Translation gives CASSFGTSGSMVGELFF.